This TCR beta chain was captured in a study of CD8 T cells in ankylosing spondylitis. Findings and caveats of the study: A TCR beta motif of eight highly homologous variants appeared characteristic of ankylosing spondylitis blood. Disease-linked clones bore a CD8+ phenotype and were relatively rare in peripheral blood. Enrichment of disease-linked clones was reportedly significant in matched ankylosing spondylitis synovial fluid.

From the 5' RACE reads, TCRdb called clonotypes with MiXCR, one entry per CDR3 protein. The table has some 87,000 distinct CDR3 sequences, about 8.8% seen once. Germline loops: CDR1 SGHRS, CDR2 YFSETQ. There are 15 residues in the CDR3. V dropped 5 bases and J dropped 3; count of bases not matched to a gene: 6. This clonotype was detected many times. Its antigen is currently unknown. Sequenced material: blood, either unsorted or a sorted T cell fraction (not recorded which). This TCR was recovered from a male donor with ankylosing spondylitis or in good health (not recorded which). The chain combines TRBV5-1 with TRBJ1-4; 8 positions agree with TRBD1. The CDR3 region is CASRSDRGPNEKLFF. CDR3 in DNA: TGCGCCAGCAGGTCCGACAGGGGTCCTAATGAAAAACTGTTTTTT.